The 6 T cell receptor delta chains given below trace back to one sample, sequenced in a study of gamma-delta chains in newborns, infants, children. TCRdb reapplied CATT to the reads. Among about 8,000 delta-chain clones listed, about 1.5% were seen once. Sequencing input: blood. These receptors were taken from a child who was a newborn, infant or young child, either healthy, febrile or measles-vaccinated (not recorded which).

The chain combines TRDV1 with TRDJ1; perhaps TRDD2 as D (5 bases). The CDR3 loop spans 18 amino acids. Between the trimmed V and J ends, which lost 2 bases and 4 bases, there was a span of 23 bases. The V gene's germline CDR1 is TSWWSYY and CDR2 QGS. DNA for the CDR3: TGTGCTCTTGGGGAATTTTCTTACCTACGAGGGGTCCGCGATAAACTCATCTTT. It translates to CALGEFSYLRGVRDKLIF.

This clone has a handful of counts. The protein in TCRdb stems from a much larger clone and differs at residue 11 from this DNA's translation, likely a read error; here the protein is translated from the DNA. The chain carries TRDV2 and TRDJ3, with D perhaps TRDD3 (6 bases). Germline V gives CDR1 GEAIGNYY, CDR2 EKD. The V gene lost 3 bases and the J gene lost 6 bases, with 20 bases spanning the gap. The CDR3 is 18 residues long. CDR3 nucleotides: TGTGCCTGTGACCTTAGGGGATTTAGTCCCTTGGACACCCGACAGATGTTTTTC. Residues: CACDLRGFSPLDTRQMFF.

The sample holds a few counts of this clone. A read error may be the cause here, since a much bigger clone is one base away. Other DNA sequences of this sample code for an identical CDR3. The J gene is TRDJ1, the V gene TRDV1, with D possibly being TRDD2 or TRDD3 (6 bases each). Germline V CDR1 and CDR2: TSWWSYY, QGS. V was clipped by 3 bases and J by 5 bases, with 22 bases between them. The CDR3 has 17 residues. CDR3 sequence: CALGDYPTWYWEDKLIF. As DNA, the CDR3 is TGTGCTCTTGGGGATTATCCTACATGGTACTGGGAAGATAAACTCATCTTT.

This clone was seen more than once but under ten times. A far larger clone is off by one base, so a read error is likely. At the DNA level, this CDR3 is encoded by other sequences in the same sample as well. This chain joins TRDV2 and TRDJ3, with 7 bases matching TRDD3. CDR3 size: 18 residues. Germline V CDR1 and CDR2: GEAIGNYY, EKD. With V trimmed by 0 bases and J by 2 bases, 6 bases remained unmatched. For the CDR3, the DNA is TGTGCCTGTGACACCGGTGGATACGGTCCCTGGGACACCCGACAGATGTTTTTC. Amino acids: CACDTGGYGPWDTRQMFF.

V usage is TRDV1 and J usage is TRDJ3; possible D gene TRDD3, 6 bases. V lost 1 base to trimming and J lost 0 bases, with 13 bases between them. The germline V gene encodes CDR1 TSWWSYY and CDR2 QGS. The CDR3 is 19 amino acids. The CDR3 here is CALGERWGPTSWDTRQMFF. The CDR3 DNA reads TGTGCTCTTGGGGAACGATGGGGGCCCACCTCCTGGGACACCCGACAGATGTTTTTC.

As for this clone: Being one base from a much bigger clone, this may be a read error. This chain links TRDV1 with TRDJ3, with a weak D call TRDD3 (5 bases). The germline V gene encodes CDR1 TSWWSYY and CDR2 QGS. This CDR3 contains 22 residues. Trimming took off 3 bases at V and 0 bases at J, with 24 bases between the two ends. This CDR3 is CALGDITCTGNTCSWDTRQMFF. The DNA for the CDR3 is TGTGCTCTTGGGGACATAACCTGTACTGGTAACACTTGCTCCTGGGACACCCGACAGATGTTTTTC.